These 17 T cell receptor beta chains share one sample of origin, sequenced in a study of Graves' ophthalmopathy and Graves' hyperthyroidism. RNA transcripts were the source from which TCR beta CDR3 regions were amplified. After a first-round RT-PCR with HTBI primers, a second-round multiplex PCR was run. TCRdb fed the multiplex PCR reads into MiXCR, producing one record per CDR3 protein. The sample lists 600,000 to 950,000 distinct CDR3 sequences, 35% to 50% occurring once. The sample comprised peripheral blood. These receptors came from an adult man with Graves' ophthalmopathy.

This clonotype has ten or more counts. This chain links TRBV2 with TRBJ1-5; 7 nucleotides agree with TRBD1. This CDR3 region has 16 residues. The germline CDR1 and CDR2 sequences are SNHLY and FYNNEI. The J segment lost 1 base and the V segment lost 6 bases, leaving 9 bases of the junction unmatched. CDR3 in amino acids: CASRPQGYGSNQPQHF. CDR3 nucleotides: TGTGCCAGCAGGCCACAGGGGTATGGGAGCAATCAGCCCCAGCATTTT.

About this clonotype itself: A much more abundant neighbour one base away suggests this may be a read error. V usage is TRBV10-1 and J usage is TRBJ1-4; TRBD1 is a possible D gene (5 bases). Germline-derived CDR1 and CDR2 are WNHNN and SYGVQD (reference sequence). The CDR3 loop spans 14 amino acids. The CDR3 protein is CASSERAGSEKLLF. CDR3 sequence (DNA): TGCGCCAGCAGTGAGAGGGCAGGGTCCGAAAAACTGCTTTTT.

Comment on this clonotype: Since a much larger clone is just one base distant, this may be a read error. The conserved phenylalanine or tryptophan is not found at the CDR3 terminus, so this likely reflects a read error. The V and J genes are TRBV11-2 and TRBJ2-7, with D perhaps TRBD2 (5 bases). CDR3 length: 14 residues. V was clipped by 0 bases and J by 7 bases, with 13 bases between them. The germline V gene encodes CDR1 SGHAT and CDR2 FQNNGV. The CDR3 region is CASSLDRQTGEQYL. CDR3 bases: TGTGCCAGCAGCTTAGACCGGCAGACGGGGGAGCAGTACCTC.

Of note for this clonotype: One junction end disagrees with the germline gene, perhaps due to a read error. V gene TRBV10-3 combines with J gene TRBJ2-6; TRBD1 is a possible D gene (6 bases). This CDR3 is 17 amino acids long. Looked up from germline, CDR1 is ENHRY and CDR2 is SYGVKD. CDR3 protein: CASSWVTGRSGANVLTF. CDR3 DNA: TGTGCCAGCAGTTGGGTTACAGGGCGCTCTGGGGCCAACGTCCTGACTTTC.

This clonotype was counted many times. The rearrangement joins TRBV29-1 to TRBJ1-2, with D possibly TRBD1 on 6 matching bases. The CDR3 extends over 13 amino acids. Germline CDR1 is SQVTM and CDR2 is ANQGSEA. Trimming removed 5 bases at V and 5 bases at J, with 15 bases between. The CDR3 DNA reads as TGCAGCGTTAAAAAGGGGGAGGGGTATGGCTACACCTTC. Translating it yields CSVKKGEGYGYTF.

The chain employs TRBV12-3 or TRBV12-4 and TRBJ1-1, with 8 bases lining up with TRBD1. V shed 8 bases and J 9 bases; nucleotides not matched to a gene: 14. The CDR3 spans 14 residues. This CDR3 is CASAHQQGAGQAFF. In DNA, the CDR3 is TGTGCCAGCGCCCACCAGCAGGGGGCTGGTCAAGCTTTCTTT.

The rearrangement uses TRBV5-1 and TRBJ2-7; TRBD1 is a possible D gene (5 bases). Per the germline V gene, CDR1 is SGHRS and CDR2 is YFSETQ. V was pared by 0 bases and J by 6 bases, with 13 bases between. The CDR3 totals 14 residues. The CDR3 DNA is TGCGCCAGCAGCTTGGCGGCAGGGCGGAGCGAGCAGTACTTC. This translates into CASSLAAGRSEQYF.

This clonotype was seen ten or more times. The genes are TRBV25-1 and TRBJ2-7, with a weak D call TRBD1 (6 bases). This CDR3 has 14 amino acids. Germline values: CDR1 MGHDK, CDR2 SYGVNS. V lost 8 bases and J lost 6, with 20 bases in between. DNA for the CDR3: TGTGCCAGCGGTCGCAGCAGGGGTCCTGGCGAGCAGTACTTC. It translates to CASGRSRGPGEQYF.

This clonotype was detected ten times or more. The gene calls are TRBV19 and TRBJ2-6; unclear D gene. Germline values: CDR1 LNHDA, CDR2 SQIVND (reference sequence). Trimming shortened V by 0 bases and J by 4 bases, and 13 bases separated the two germline ends. CDR3 size: 17 residues. This chain's CDR3 is CASSIEGPARGANVLTF. The CDR3 DNA reads as TGTGCCAGTAGTATAGAAGGGCCAGCCAGAGGGGCCAACGTCCTGACTTTC.

The chain employs TRBV10-2 and TRBJ2-5, with 10 positions matching TRBD2. This CDR3 has 17 amino acids. CDR1 is WSHSY and CDR2 is SAAADI in the germline V gene. V shed 4 bases, J shed 2 bases, and the junction held 10 bases outside the gene matches. The CDR3 DNA is TGCGCCAGCAGTGCCGGCCTCGGGACTAGCGCACAAGAGACCCAGTACTTC. Translated: CASSAGLGTSAQETQYF.

The chain has TRBV25-1 and TRBJ2-2; 7 bases are shared with TRBD1. V lost 4 bases to trimming and J lost 8 bases; unmatched junction nucleotides: 13. Germline V gives CDR1 MGHDK, CDR2 SYGVNS. The CDR3 length is 16 residues. The CDR3 bases are TGTGCCAGCAGTGCTTCTTCGGCAAGGGGGCCTGGGGAGCTGTTTTTT. As protein: CASSASSARGPGELFF.

This clonotype showed up just a few times. The J gene is TRBJ1-5, the V gene TRBV24-1; D possibly corresponds to TRBD1 (5 bases). Per germline, CDR1 KGHDR and CDR2 SFDVKD. V shed 11 bases and J shed 2 bases, with 12 bases lying between them. This CDR3 is 13 amino acids long. CDR3 residues: CASGRGGNQPQHF. The CDR3 DNA reads TGTGCCAGCGGGCGGGGCGGCAATCAGCCCCAGCATTTT.

On this clonotype itself: Just one base apart from a much larger clone, this may be a read error. The chain is built from TRBV7-9 and TRBJ2-6; D perhaps matches TRBD1 (5 bases). CDR3 length equals 16 residues. Germline V lookup: CDR1 SEHNR, CDR2 FQNEAQ (reference sequence). The DNA for the CDR3 is TGTGCCAGCAAGCCCCAAACAGGTTCTGAGGCCAACGTCCTGACTTTC. Encoded protein: CASKPQTGSEANVLTF.

V gene TRBV6-1 combines with J gene TRBJ2-7, with a tentative D call TRBD1 (5 bases). Germline values: CDR1 MNHNS, CDR2 SASEGT. Trimming cost V 7 bases and J 7 bases, with 26 bases left between them. This CDR3 region has 16 residues. The CDR3 DNA reads TGTGCCAGCATTCACGCCGTGGCAGGGTCGTTGGCGGAGCAGTACTTC. It translates to CASIHAVAGSLAEQYF.

The V gene is TRBV10-3, the J gene TRBJ1-1; D remains unclear. The CDR3 sequence is 13 residues long. CDR1 is ENHRY, CDR2 SYGVKD, per germline. Trimming took 10 bases from V and 4 from J, leaving 16 bases between them. This chain's CDR3 is CASSADWRTEAFF. The DNA for the CDR3 is TGTGCCAGCAGCGCCGATTGGCGCACTGAAGCTTTCTTT.

This clonotype has ten or more counts. The V call is TRBV7-9, the J call TRBJ2-5, with 9 bases that match TRBD1. V shed 6 bases and J 5 bases; nucleotides not matched to a gene: 7. CDR3 size: 14 residues. In germline, CDR1 is SEHNR, CDR2 FQNEAQ (reference sequence). The DNA for the CDR3 is TGTGCCAGCAGTTGGACAGGGGTCGTCGAGACCCAGTACTTC. This translates into CASSWTGVVETQYF.

This clonotype appeared once. The chain combines TRBV2 with TRBJ1-2; 9 nucleotides agree with TRBD1. This CDR3 is 13 amino acids long. Germline-derived CDR1 and CDR2 are SNHLY and FYNNEI. J gave up 9 bases and V 5 bases, and 7 bases lay outside the gene matches. Written as DNA, the CDR3 is TGTGCCAGCAGTTGGGGACAGGGATTTAGCTACACCTTC. Amino acid sequence: CASSWGQGFSYTF.